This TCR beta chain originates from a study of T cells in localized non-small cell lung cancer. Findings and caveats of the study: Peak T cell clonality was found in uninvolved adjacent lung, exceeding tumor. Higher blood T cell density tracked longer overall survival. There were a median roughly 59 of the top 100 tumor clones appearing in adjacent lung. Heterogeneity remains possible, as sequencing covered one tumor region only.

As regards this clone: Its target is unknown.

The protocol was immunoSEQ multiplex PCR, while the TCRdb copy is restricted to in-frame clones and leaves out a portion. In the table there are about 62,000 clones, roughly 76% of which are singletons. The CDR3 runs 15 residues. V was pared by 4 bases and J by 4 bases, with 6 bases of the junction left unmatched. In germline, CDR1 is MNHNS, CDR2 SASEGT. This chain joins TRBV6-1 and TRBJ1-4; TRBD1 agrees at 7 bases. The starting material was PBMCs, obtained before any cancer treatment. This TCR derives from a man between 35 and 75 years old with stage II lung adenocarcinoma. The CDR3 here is CASSGRDSLNEKLFF. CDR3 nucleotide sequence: TGTGCCAGCAGTGGGAGGGACAGCCTTAATGAAAAACTGTTTTTT.